Below are 10 T cell receptor beta chains sequenced from a single sample in a study of T cell changes during pregnancy in multiple sclerosis. Libraries were prepared by immunoSEQ multiplex PCR; TCRdb keeps only in-frame clonotypes and omits some of them. The sample lists some 52,000 clones, around 92% occurring once. The sample in question was CD4+ T cells from peripheral blood mononuclear cells, obtained in the third trimester of pregnancy. These receptors were collected from a female donor with multiple sclerosis, enrolled in a pregnancy study.

The chain recombines TRBV5-4 with TRBJ2-4; D is possibly TRBD1 (6 bases). The germline V gene has CDR1 SGHNT and CDR2 YYREEE (reference sequence). V was trimmed by 4 bases and J by 4 bases, leaving 18 bases between them. There are 16 residues in the CDR3. For the CDR3, the DNA is TGTGCCAGCAGCCCCGACCTGTGGACAGCGAAAAACATTCAGTACTTC. It translates to CASSPDLWTAKNIQYF.

The J gene is TRBJ2-4, the V gene TRBV4-1, with D possibly matching TRBD1 (5 bases). The CDR3 extends over 20 amino acids. Germline V gene data show CDR1 as MGHRA and CDR2 as YSYEKL. V was clipped by 1 base and J by 0 bases, with 22 bases between them. The CDR3: CASSQAVGHYPSLAKNIQYF. Written as DNA, the CDR3 is TGCGCCAGCAGCCAAGCAGTAGGACACTACCCCTCGCTAGCCAAAAACATTCAGTACTTC.

The V call is TRBV29-1, the J call TRBJ1-2; D call uncertain. Deletions cut 0 bases from V and 7 bases from J, with 12 bases between. The V gene's germline CDR1 is SQVTM and CDR2 ANQGSEA. The CDR3 sequence is 13 residues long. The chain's CDR3 is CSVEDSLGIGYTF. The CDR3 region has the DNA TGCAGCGTTGAAGATTCTCTCGGTATTGGCTACACCTTC. The whole variable domain, remainder taken from reference TRBV29-1 and TRBJ1-2, is SAVISQKPSRDICQRGTSLTIQCQVDSQVTMMFWYRQQPGQSLTLIATANQGSEATYESGFVIDKFPISRPNLTFSTLTVSNMSPEDSSIYLCSVEDSLGIGYTFGSGTRLTVV.

V is TRBV7-3 and J is TRBJ2-3; D may be TRBD1 (5 bases). CDR1 is SGHTA, CDR2 FQGTGA, per germline. The CDR3 consists of 15 residues. V was cut by 5 bases and J by 0 bases, with 12 bases left in between. The CDR3 DNA follows: TGTGCCAGCAGCCCTCAGACAGCTAGCACAGATACGCAGTATTTT. Translation gives CASSPQTASTDTQYF.

The gene calls are TRBV30 and TRBJ2-7; 11 bases line up with TRBD2. V lost 8 bases to trimming and J lost 4 bases; unmatched junction nucleotides: 4. Germline V gene sequence: CDR1 GTSNPN, CDR2 SVGIG (reference sequence). The CDR3 spans 12 residues. The DNA of the CDR3 is TGTGCCCTTCGGACTAGCGGGTACGAGCAGTACTTC. Encoded protein: CALRTSGYEQYF.

This clone appeared once. This rearrangement joins TRBV2 to TRBJ2-7; 8 bases match TRBD1. This CDR3 is built from 15 residues. Germline CDR1 SNHLY, CDR2 FYNNEI. The trim removed 7 bases at V and 5 bases at J, leaving 13 bases unmatched. The CDR3 loop reads CASTLTTGGGDEQYF. Written as DNA, the CDR3 is TGTGCCAGCACCCTAACCACAGGGGGAGGAGACGAGCAGTACTTC. The full variable domain, its missing parts supplied by reference TRBV2 and TRBJ2-7, is EPEVTQTPSHQVTQMGQEVILRCVPISNHLYFYWYRQILGQKVEFLVSFYNNEISEKSEIFDDQFSVERPDGSNFTLKIRSTKLEDSAMYFCASTLTTGGGDEQYFGPGTRLTVT.

This chain uses TRBV2 with TRBJ2-2; the D gene is possibly TRBD2 (6 bases). Trimming pared 6 bases from V and 5 bases from J, leaving 13 bases between. The CDR3 runs 14 residues. Per the germline V gene, CDR1 is SNHLY and CDR2 is FYNNEI. Written as DNA, the CDR3 is TGTGCCAGCAGCTTAGCAGGGAGGACCGGGGAGCTGTTTTTT. It specifies CASSLAGRTGELFF.

V is TRBV2 and J is TRBJ1-4; TRBD1 aligns across 7 bases. The CDR3 length is 16 residues. Germline V gene lookup returns CDR1 SNHLY and CDR2 FYNNEI. V dropped 4 bases and J dropped 0; count of bases not matched to a gene: 5. The CDR3 DNA sequence: TGTGCCAGCAGTGGAACAGGGGCTCCAACTAATGAAAAACTGTTTTTT. It encodes CASSGTGAPTNEKLFF.

This chain connects TRBV18 to TRBJ2-3, with D possibly being TRBD1 (6 bases). CDR3 length: 16 residues. Trimming took off 5 bases at V and 0 bases at J, with 15 bases between the two ends. The germline V gene has CDR1 KGHSH and CDR2 LQKENI. The CDR3 spells CASSATTGRSTDTQYF. The CDR3 region has the DNA TGTGCCAGCTCAGCAACGACAGGACGGAGCACAGATACGCAGTATTTT.

The rearrangement joins TRBV27 to TRBJ2-2; TRBD2 matches 9 bases. CDR1 and CDR2 from the germline V gene are MNHEY and SMNVEV (reference sequence). V lost 6 bases and J lost 0; bases outside the gene matches: 8. The CDR3 is 17 residues long. CDR3 sequence: CASSPPGLAANTGELFF. The CDR3 DNA reads as TGTGCCAGCAGCCCCCCGGGACTAGCAGCGAACACCGGGGAGCTGTTTTTT.